These T cell receptor beta chains were read from a single sample in a study of regulatory T cells in long-lasting Graves disease. TCRdb reanalysed the multiplex PCR reads using MiXCR and keeps one entry per CDR3 protein. Counted here are 620,000 or so distinct CDR3 sequences, roughly 15% occurring once; the ten biggest clones make up about 18%. This sample also appeared in a second study, on T cells in Graves' hyperthyroidism and ophthalmopathy.

The sequences come from peripheral blood mononuclear cells (PBMCs), collected at new diagnosis, from a patient treated with antithyroid drugs. These receptors came from a woman younger than 45 with Graves disease. Each CDR3 is given with its conserved first and last residue. Fields, in order: CDR3 protein, CDR3 DNA, clone size, J gene, V gene, D gene. A D gene is named only where the DNA matches it firmly. A row's size may be missing; if present it is once, few, many or a size class.

CDR3aa: CASSWIEGTGELFF
CDR3nt: TGTGCCAGTAGTTGGATAGAAGGCACCGGGGAGCTGTTTTTT
abundance: NA
j_gene: TRBJ2-2
v_gene: TRBV19
d_gene: NA

CDR3aa: CASSYKLVGQPFTGELFF
CDR3nt: TGTGCCAGTAGTTATAAACTCGTAGGACAACCGTTCACCGGGGAGCTGTTTTTT
abundance: NA
j_gene: TRBJ2-2
v_gene: TRBV19
d_gene: NA

CDR3aa: CASSRLWGDRTSGYTF
CDR3nt: TGTGCCAGCAGTCGCCTGTGGGGGGACAGGACGAGTGGCTACACCTTC
abundance: few
j_gene: TRBJ1-2
v_gene: TRBV6-2/TRBV6-3
d_gene: TRBD1

CDR3aa: CASSMTGKKTQYF
CDR3nt: TGTGCCAGCAGTATGACAGGCAAAAAGACCCAGTACTTC
abundance: many
j_gene: TRBJ2-5
v_gene: TRBV2
d_gene: NA

CDR3aa: CRPHPGLAGGETQYF
CDR3nt: TGCAGGCCACACCCGGGACTAGCGGGAGGAGAGACCCAGTACTTC
abundance: many
j_gene: TRBJ2-5
v_gene: TRBV20-1
d_gene: TRBD2

CDR3aa: CASSFGLYLGEQYF
CDR3nt: TGTGCCAGCAGTTTCGGACTCTACTTGGGGGAGCAGTACTTC
abundance: few
j_gene: TRBJ2-7
v_gene: TRBV28
d_gene: NA

CDR3aa: CASTSGRLTYEQYF
CDR3nt: TGTGCCAGCACCTCGGGACGACTGACATACGAGCAGTACTTC
abundance: NA
j_gene: TRBJ2-7
v_gene: TRBV7-8
d_gene: NA

CDR3aa: CSVRTSGRVNPYF
CDR3nt: TGCAGCGTGCGGACTAGCGGGAGAGTCAACCCGTACTTC
abundance: few
j_gene: TRBJ2-7
v_gene: TRBV29-1
d_gene: TRBD2

CDR3aa: CASSPRSTSYNEQFF
CDR3nt: TGTGCCAGCAGCCCCCGGTCGACCTCCTACAATGAGCAGTTCTTC
abundance: many
j_gene: TRBJ2-1
v_gene: TRBV12-3/TRBV12-4
d_gene: NA

CDR3aa: CASSLEGAQYQPQHF
CDR3nt: TGTGCCAGCAGCTTGGAGGGGGCCCAATATCAGCCCCAGCATTTT
abundance: NA
j_gene: TRBJ1-5
v_gene: TRBV5-6
d_gene: TRBD1

CDR3aa: CASSSMRRTGGPSEQYF
CDR3nt: TGTGCCAGCAGTTCAATGAGGCGGACAGGGGGTCCGTCCGAGCAGTACTTC
abundance: many
j_gene: TRBJ2-7
v_gene: TRBV28
d_gene: TRBD1

CDR3aa: CSARDSSGGSYNEQFF
CDR3nt: TGCAGTGCTAGAGATTCTAGCGGGGGCTCCTACAATGAGCAGTTCTTC
abundance: few
j_gene: TRBJ2-1
v_gene: TRBV20-1
d_gene: TRBD2

CDR3aa: CASSFSGGFEAFF
CDR3nt: TGTGCCAGCAGTTTCTCTGGGGGCTTTGAAGCTTTCTTT
abundance: many
j_gene: TRBJ1-1
v_gene: TRBV27
d_gene: NA

CDR3aa: CASRGQFFSEAFF
CDR3nt: TGTGCCAGCAGGGGACAGTTTTTTAGTGAAGCTTTCTTT
abundance: NA
j_gene: TRBJ1-1
v_gene: TRBV19
d_gene: TRBD1

CDR3aa: CASSLDGRYGSTF
CDR3nt: TGTGCCAGCAGTTTAGACGGGAGATATGGCTCCACCTTC
abundance: many
j_gene: TRBJ1-2
v_gene: TRBV12-3/TRBV12-4
d_gene: NA

CDR3aa: CASSLNRLYTDTQYF
CDR3nt: TGTGCCAGCAGCTTAAACAGGCTGTACACCGATACGCAGTATTTT
abundance: NA
j_gene: TRBJ2-3
v_gene: TRBV11-2
d_gene: NA

CDR3aa: CASGREGSGTATQYF
CDR3nt: TGTGCCAGCGGCCGGGAGGGTAGCGGGACGGCTACGCAGTATTTT
abundance: NA
j_gene: TRBJ2-3
v_gene: TRBV3-1
d_gene: TRBD2

CDR3aa: CASSQWGSGANVLTF
CDR3nt: TGTGCCAGCAGTCAATGGGGCTCTGGGGCCAACGTCCTGACTTTC
abundance: many
j_gene: TRBJ2-6
v_gene: TRBV28
d_gene: NA

CDR3aa: CSVEPMNRRSGRQGKFF
CDR3nt: TGCAGCGTTGAGCCCATGAATCGTAGGTCGGGACGACAGGGGAAGTTCTTC
abundance: few
j_gene: TRBJ2-1
v_gene: TRBV29-1
d_gene: TRBD1

CDR3aa: CATSDYRSGAYEQYF
CDR3nt: TGTGCCACCAGTGATTATCGGAGTGGGGCCTACGAGCAGTACTTC
abundance: NA
j_gene: TRBJ2-7
v_gene: TRBV24-1
d_gene: NA

CDR3aa: CASSELSSNQPQHF
CDR3nt: TGTGCCAGCAGCGAGCTTTCTAGCAATCAGCCCCAGCATTTT
abundance: many
j_gene: TRBJ1-5
v_gene: TRBV2
d_gene: NA

CDR3aa: CASSLWVRGGGRATYEQYF
CDR3nt: TGTGCCAGCAGTTTATGGGTCCGTGGGGGCGGGAGGGCCACCTACGAGCAGTACTTC
abundance: many
j_gene: TRBJ2-7
v_gene: TRBV28
d_gene: TRBD2

CDR3aa: CSALPGLAKSYEQYF
CDR3nt: TGCAGTGCTCTCCCGGGACTAGCGAAATCCTACGAGCAGTACTTC
abundance: NA
j_gene: TRBJ2-7
v_gene: TRBV20-1
d_gene: TRBD2

CDR3aa: CASSIRQTYGYTF
CDR3nt: TGTGCCAGTAGTATAAGGCAGACCTATGGCTACACCTTC
abundance: many
j_gene: TRBJ1-2
v_gene: TRBV19
d_gene: NA

CDR3aa: CASSTDGPGTETYEQYF
CDR3nt: TGCGCCAGCAGTACCGACGGGCCCGGGACCGAGACCTACGAGCAGTACTTC
abundance: NA
j_gene: TRBJ2-7
v_gene: TRBV10-2
d_gene: NA

CDR3aa: CSVEDWTGGSATDTQYF
CDR3nt: TGCAGCGTTGAAGATTGGACAGGGGGGTCAGCCACAGATACGCAGTATTTT
abundance: NA
j_gene: TRBJ2-3
v_gene: TRBV29-1
d_gene: TRBD1

CDR3aa: CASSGLGRGEQFF
CDR3nt: TGTGCCAGCAGTGGCTTGGGGCGCGGTGAGCAGTTCTTC
abundance: NA
j_gene: TRBJ2-1
v_gene: TRBV28
d_gene: NA

CDR3aa: CASSLGTLVQGQETQYF
CDR3nt: TGTGCCAGCAGCTTGGGGACACTAGTTCAGGGCCAAGAGACCCAGTACTTC
abundance: many
j_gene: TRBJ2-5
v_gene: TRBV5-5
d_gene: NA

CDR3aa: CAWRYFTEPYEQYF
CDR3nt: TGTGCCTGGAGATATTTCACGGAGCCCTACGAGCAGTACTTC
abundance: few
j_gene: TRBJ2-7
v_gene: TRBV30
d_gene: NA

CDR3aa: CASSRTGGNGYTF
CDR3nt: TGTGCCAGCAGTCGTACAGGGGGCAATGGCTACACCTTC
abundance: NA
j_gene: TRBJ1-2
v_gene: TRBV12-3/TRBV12-4
d_gene: TRBD1

CDR3aa: CAWSDGVRGYTF
CDR3nt: TGTGCCTGGAGTGACGGGGTACGGGGCTACACCTTC
abundance: NA
j_gene: TRBJ1-2
v_gene: TRBV30
d_gene: NA

CDR3aa: CASSMEGGLSYGYTF
CDR3nt: TGTGCCAGTAGTATGGAGGGGGGGCTATCGTATGGCTACACCTTC
abundance: NA
j_gene: TRBJ1-2
v_gene: TRBV19
d_gene: NA

CDR3aa: CSVGGLLMNTEAFF
CDR3nt: TGCAGCGTTGGGGGGCTTCTAATGAACACTGAAGCTTTCTTT
abundance: many
j_gene: TRBJ1-1
v_gene: TRBV29-1
d_gene: NA

CDR3aa: CASSLVTAGNEQFF
CDR3nt: TGTGCCAGCAGCTTAGTCACAGCCGGCAATGAGCAGTTCTTC
abundance: many
j_gene: TRBJ2-1
v_gene: TRBV11-2
d_gene: NA

CDR3aa: CASSPNPGPQETQYF
CDR3nt: TGTGCCAGCAGCCCGAATCCGGGACCTCAAGAGACCCAGTACTTC
abundance: few
j_gene: TRBJ2-5
v_gene: TRBV14
d_gene: NA

CDR3aa: CAGRRGGASVGSPLHF
CDR3nt: TGTGCCGGACGGAGAGGGGGGGCGAGTGTCGGCTCACCCCTCCACTTT
abundance: NA
j_gene: TRBJ1-6
v_gene: TRBV30
d_gene: NA

CDR3aa: CASSLRTDRVNQPQHF
CDR3nt: TGTGCCAGCAGCTTAAGGACGGACAGGGTAAATCAGCCCCAGCATTTT
abundance: many
j_gene: TRBJ1-5
v_gene: TRBV7-2
d_gene: TRBD1

CDR3aa: CSARDQGREGKDTQYF
CDR3nt: TGCAGTGCTAGAGATCAGGGGAGGGAGGGCAAGGATACGCAGTATTTT
abundance: few
j_gene: TRBJ2-3
v_gene: TRBV20-1
d_gene: NA

CDR3aa: CASSLLQGTLGGYTF
CDR3nt: TGTGCCAGCAGTTTATTACAGGGGACGCTGGGAGGCTACACCTTC
abundance: many
j_gene: TRBJ1-2
v_gene: TRBV28
d_gene: TRBD1

CDR3aa: CASRRLLAAGDIEQFF
CDR3nt: TGCGCCAGCAGGAGATTACTAGCGGCGGGGGACATTGAGCAGTTCTTC
abundance: NA
j_gene: TRBJ2-1
v_gene: TRBV5-1
d_gene: TRBD2

CDR3aa: CASSLAAGVGTGELFF
CDR3nt: TGCGCCAGCAGCTTGGCCGCAGGGGTCGGTACCGGGGAGCTGTTTTTT
abundance: few
j_gene: TRBJ2-2
v_gene: TRBV5-1
d_gene: NA

CDR3aa: CASSQETSGRWYEQYF
CDR3nt: TGCGCCAGCAGCCAAGAAACTAGCGGGAGATGGTACGAGCAGTACTTC
abundance: few
j_gene: TRBJ2-7
v_gene: TRBV4-1
d_gene: TRBD2

CDR3aa: CASIGFGGYEQYF
CDR3nt: TGTGCCAGCATTGGGTTCGGGGGATACGAGCAGTACTTC
abundance: many
j_gene: TRBJ2-7
v_gene: TRBV27
d_gene: NA

CDR3aa: CSARDLGPRLANYGYTF
CDR3nt: TGCAGTGCTAGAGATCTGGGACCCAGGTTAGCTAACTATGGCTACACCTTC
abundance: many
j_gene: TRBJ1-2
v_gene: TRBV20-1
d_gene: NA

CDR3aa: CASSVGAPYEQYF
CDR3nt: TGTGCCAGCAGTGTGGGGGCGCCGTACGAGCAGTACTTC
abundance: many
j_gene: TRBJ2-7
v_gene: TRBV2
d_gene: NA

CDR3aa: CASSKVRTSGRADTQYF
CDR3nt: TGTGCCAGCAGCAAAGTACGGACTAGCGGGAGGGCAGATACGCAGTATTTT
abundance: few
j_gene: TRBJ2-3
v_gene: TRBV7-2
d_gene: TRBD2